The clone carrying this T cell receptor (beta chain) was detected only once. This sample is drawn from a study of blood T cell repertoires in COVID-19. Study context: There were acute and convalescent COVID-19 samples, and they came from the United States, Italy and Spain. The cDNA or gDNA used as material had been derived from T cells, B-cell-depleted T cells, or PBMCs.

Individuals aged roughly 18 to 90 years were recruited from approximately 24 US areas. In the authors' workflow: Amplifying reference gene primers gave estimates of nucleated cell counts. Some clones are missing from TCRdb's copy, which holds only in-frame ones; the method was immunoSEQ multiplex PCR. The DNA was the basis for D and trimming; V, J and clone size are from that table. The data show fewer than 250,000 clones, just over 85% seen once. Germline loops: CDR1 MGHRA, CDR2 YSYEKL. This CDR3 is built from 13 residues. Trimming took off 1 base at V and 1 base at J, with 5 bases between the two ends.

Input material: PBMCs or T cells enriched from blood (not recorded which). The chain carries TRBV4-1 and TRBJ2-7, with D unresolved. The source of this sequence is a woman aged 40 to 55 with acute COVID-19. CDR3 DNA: TGCGCCAGCAGCCAAGTTAATTCCTACGAGCAGTACTTC. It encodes CASSQVNSYEQYF.